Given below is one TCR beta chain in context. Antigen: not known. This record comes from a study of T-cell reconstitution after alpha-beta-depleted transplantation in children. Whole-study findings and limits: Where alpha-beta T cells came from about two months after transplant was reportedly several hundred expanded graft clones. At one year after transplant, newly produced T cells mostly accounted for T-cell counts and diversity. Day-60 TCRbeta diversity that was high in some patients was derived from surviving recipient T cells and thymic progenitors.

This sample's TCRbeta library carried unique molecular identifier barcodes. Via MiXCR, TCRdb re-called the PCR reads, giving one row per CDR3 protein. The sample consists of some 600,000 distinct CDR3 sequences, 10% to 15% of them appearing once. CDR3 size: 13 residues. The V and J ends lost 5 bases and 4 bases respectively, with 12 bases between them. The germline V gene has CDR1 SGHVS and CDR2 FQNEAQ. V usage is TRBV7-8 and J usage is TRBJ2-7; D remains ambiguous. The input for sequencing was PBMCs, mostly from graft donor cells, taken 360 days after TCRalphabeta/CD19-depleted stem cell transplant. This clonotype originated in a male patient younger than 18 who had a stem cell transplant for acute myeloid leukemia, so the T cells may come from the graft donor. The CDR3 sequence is CASSSAEVYEQYF. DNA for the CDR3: TGTGCCAGCAGCAGCGCCGAGGTGTACGAGCAGTACTTC. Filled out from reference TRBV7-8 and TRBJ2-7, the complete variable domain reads GAGVSQSPRYKVAKRGQDVALRCDPISGHVSLFWYQQALGQGPEFLTYFQNEAQLDKSGLPSDRFFAERPEGSVSTLKIQRTQQEDSAVYLCASSSAEVYEQYFGPGTRLTVT.